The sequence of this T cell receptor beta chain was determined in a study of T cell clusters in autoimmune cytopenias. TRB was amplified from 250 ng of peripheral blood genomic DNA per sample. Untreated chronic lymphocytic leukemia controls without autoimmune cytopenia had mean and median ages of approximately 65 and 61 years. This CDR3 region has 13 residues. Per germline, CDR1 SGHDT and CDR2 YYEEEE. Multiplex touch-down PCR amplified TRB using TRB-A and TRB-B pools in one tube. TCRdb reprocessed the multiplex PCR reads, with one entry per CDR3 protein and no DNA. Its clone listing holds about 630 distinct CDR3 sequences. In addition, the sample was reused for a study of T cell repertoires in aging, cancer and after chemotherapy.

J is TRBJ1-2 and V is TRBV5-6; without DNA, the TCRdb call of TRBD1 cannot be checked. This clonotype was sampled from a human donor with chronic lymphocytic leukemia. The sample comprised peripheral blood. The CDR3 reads CASSLQGSYGYTF.